This entry is about one T cell receptor beta chain. These data come from a study of OX40 agonist ivuxolimab in advanced cancers. Study context: Age averaged 60 years (range roughly 20 to 90), and more than 80% were male.

CDR1 and CDR2 from the germline V gene are WNHNN and SYGVQD (reference sequence). The V and J ends lost 10 bases and 7 bases, in that order; junction bases with no gene match: 12. This CDR3 contains 14 residues. Profiled with immunoSEQ multiplex PCR; TCRdb holds only in-frame clones, not every one. The repertoire includes roughly 68,000 clones, roughly 90% of them detected once, and 0.85% to 1.2% sits in the top ten. The starting material was CD4+ or CD8+ T cells sorted from blood, obtained in a trial of the OX40 agonist ivuxolimab. J is TRBJ1-4 and V is TRBV10-1; 7 bases are shared with TRBD1. This receptor was taken from an adult with an advanced solid tumor such as melanoma, head and neck, liver or kidney cancer. Written as DNA, the CDR3 is TGCGCCACATCGTCCGGGACAGTCGGTGAAAAACTGTTTTTT. Residues: CATSSGTVGEKLFF.